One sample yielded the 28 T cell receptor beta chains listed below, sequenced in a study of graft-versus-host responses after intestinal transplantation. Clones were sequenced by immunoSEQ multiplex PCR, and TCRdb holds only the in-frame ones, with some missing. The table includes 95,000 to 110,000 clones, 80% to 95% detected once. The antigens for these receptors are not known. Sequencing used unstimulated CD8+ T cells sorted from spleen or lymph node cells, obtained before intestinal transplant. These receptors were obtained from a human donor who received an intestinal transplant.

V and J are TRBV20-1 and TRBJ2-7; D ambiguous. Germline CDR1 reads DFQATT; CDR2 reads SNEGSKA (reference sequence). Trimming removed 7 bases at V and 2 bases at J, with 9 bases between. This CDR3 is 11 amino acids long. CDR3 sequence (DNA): TGCAGTGGGAGTGGGGCCTACGAGCAGTACTTC. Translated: CSGSGAYEQYF.

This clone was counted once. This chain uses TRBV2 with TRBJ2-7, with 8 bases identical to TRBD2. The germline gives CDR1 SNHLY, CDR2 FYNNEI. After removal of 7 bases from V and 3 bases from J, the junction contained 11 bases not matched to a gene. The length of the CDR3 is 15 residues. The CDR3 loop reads CASTPYRGGLYEQYF. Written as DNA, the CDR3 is TGTGCCAGCACCCCATATCGGGGGGGCCTCTACGAGCAGTACTTC.

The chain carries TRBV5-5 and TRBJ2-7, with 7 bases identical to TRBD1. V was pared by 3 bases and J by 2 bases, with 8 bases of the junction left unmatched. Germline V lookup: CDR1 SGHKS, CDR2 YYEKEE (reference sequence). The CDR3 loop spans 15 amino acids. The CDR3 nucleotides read TGTGCCAGCAGCTATCGACAGGGTCCGGCCTACGAGCAGTACTTC. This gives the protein CASSYRQGPAYEQYF.

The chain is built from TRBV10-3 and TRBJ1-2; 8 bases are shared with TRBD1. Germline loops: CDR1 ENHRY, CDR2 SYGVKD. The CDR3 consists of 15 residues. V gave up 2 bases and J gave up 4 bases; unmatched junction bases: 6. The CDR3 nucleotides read TGTGCCATCAGTGAGGACAGGGGAAACAGCTATGGCTACACCTTC. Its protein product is CAISEDRGNSYGYTF.

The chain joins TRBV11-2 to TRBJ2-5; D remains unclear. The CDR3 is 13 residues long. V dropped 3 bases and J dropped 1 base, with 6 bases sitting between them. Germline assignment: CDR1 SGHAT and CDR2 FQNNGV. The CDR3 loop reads CASSLWPQETQYF. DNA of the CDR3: TGTGCCAGCAGCTTGTGGCCCCAAGAGACCCAGTACTTC.

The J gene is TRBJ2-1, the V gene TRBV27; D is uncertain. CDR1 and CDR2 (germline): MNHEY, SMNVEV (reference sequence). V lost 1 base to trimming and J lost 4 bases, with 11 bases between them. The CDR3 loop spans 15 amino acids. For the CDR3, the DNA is TGTGCCAGCAGTTTATATTCCAGCACTTACAATGAGCAGTTCTTC. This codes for CASSLYSSTYNEQFF.

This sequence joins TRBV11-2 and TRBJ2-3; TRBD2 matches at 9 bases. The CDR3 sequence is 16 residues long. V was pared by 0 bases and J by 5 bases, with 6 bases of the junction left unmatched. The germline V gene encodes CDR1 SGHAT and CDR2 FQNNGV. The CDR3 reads CASSLEAGGWGDTQYF. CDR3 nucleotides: TGTGCCAGCAGCTTAGAAGCGGGGGGCTGGGGAGATACGCAGTATTTT.

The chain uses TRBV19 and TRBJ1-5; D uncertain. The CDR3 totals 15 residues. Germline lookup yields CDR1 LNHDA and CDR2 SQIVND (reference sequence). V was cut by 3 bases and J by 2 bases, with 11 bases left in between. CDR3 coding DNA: TGTGCCAGTAGTATCGCGGTCCTCGGCAATCAGCCCCAGCATTTT. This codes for CASSIAVLGNQPQHF.

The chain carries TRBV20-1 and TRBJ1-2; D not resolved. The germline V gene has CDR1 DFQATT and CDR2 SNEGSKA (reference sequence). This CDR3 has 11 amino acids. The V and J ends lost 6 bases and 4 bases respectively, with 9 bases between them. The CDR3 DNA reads TGCAGTGCACGGTTGAGCTATGGCTACACCTTC. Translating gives CSARLSYGYTF.

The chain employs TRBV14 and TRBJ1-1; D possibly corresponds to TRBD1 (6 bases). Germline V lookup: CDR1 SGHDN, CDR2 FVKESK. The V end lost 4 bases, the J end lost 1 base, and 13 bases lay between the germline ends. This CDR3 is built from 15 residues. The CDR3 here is CASSPLQGKNTEAFF. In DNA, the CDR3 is TGTGCCAGCAGCCCTCTCCAGGGGAAGAACACTGAAGCTTTCTTT.

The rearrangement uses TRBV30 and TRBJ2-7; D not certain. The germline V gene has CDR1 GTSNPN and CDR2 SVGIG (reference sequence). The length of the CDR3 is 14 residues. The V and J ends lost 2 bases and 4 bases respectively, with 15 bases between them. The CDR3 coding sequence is TGTGCCTGGAGTCCCCCAGGCCCTTTTTACGAGCAGTACTTC. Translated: CAWSPPGPFYEQYF.

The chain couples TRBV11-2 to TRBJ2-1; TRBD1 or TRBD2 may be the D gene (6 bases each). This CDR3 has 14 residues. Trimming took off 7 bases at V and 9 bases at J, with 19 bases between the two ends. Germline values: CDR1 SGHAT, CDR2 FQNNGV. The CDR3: CASTWAWGAGEQFF. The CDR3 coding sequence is TGTGCCAGCACTTGGGCGTGGGGGGCGGGTGAGCAGTTCTTC.

CDR3 in DNA: TGTGCCAGCAGTTTCTTTGGAGGTGGGTTCTACGAGCAGTACTTC. Its protein is CASSFFGGGFYEQYF. The J gene is TRBJ2-7, the V gene TRBV27, with a tentative D call TRBD2 (5 bases). Germline CDR1 and CDR2: MNHEY and SMNVEV (reference sequence). Trimming took 3 bases from V and 3 from J, leaving 15 bases between them. This CDR3 spans 15 amino acids.

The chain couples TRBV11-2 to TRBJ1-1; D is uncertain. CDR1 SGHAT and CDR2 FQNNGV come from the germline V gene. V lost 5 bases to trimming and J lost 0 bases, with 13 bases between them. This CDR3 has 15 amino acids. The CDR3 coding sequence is TGTGCCAGCAGCGATGGACGGACGATGAACACTGAAGCTTTCTTT. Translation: CASSDGRTMNTEAFF.

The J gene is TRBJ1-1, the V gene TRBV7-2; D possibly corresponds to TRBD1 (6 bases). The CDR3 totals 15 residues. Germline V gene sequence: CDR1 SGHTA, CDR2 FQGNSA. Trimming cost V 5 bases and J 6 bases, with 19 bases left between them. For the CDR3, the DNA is TGTGCCAGCAGCGAGCGGACAGATCGAAGGGCTGAAGCTTTCTTT. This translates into CASSERTDRRAEAFF.

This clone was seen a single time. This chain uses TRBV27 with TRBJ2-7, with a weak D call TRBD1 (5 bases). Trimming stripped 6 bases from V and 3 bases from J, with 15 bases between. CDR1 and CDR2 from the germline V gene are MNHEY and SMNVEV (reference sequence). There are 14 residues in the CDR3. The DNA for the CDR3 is TGTGCCAGCAGACCCACACTCGACAGCTACGAGCAGTACTTC. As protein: CASRPTLDSYEQYF.

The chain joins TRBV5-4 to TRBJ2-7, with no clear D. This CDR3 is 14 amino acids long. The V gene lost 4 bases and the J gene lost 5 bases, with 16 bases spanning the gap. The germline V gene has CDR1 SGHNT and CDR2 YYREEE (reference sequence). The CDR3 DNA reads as TGTGCCAGCAGCCCGTCGATAGGGTATAACGAGCAGTACTTC. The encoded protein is CASSPSIGYNEQYF.

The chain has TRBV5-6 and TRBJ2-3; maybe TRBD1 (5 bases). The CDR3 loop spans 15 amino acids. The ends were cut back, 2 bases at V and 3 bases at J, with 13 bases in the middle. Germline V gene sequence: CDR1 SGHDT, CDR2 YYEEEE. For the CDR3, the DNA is TGTGCCAGCAGCTTCCCACCCCAGGGAACAGATACGCAGTATTTT. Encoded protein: CASSFPPQGTDTQYF.

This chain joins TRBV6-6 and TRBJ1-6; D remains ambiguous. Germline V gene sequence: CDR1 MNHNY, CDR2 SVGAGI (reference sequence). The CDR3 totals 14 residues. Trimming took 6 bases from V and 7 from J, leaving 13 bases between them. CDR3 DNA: TGTGCCAGCAGCCCACACTTAAACAATTCACCCCTCCACTTT. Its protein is CASSPHLNNSPLHF.

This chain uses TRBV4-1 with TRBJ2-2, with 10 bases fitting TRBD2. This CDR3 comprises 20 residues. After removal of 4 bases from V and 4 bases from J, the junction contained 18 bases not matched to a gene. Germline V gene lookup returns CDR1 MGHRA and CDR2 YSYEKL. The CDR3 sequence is CASSPPGGVAGGGGTGELFF. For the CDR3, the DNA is TGCGCCAGCAGCCCCCCCGGAGGGGTAGCGGGGGGCGGGGGCACCGGGGAGCTGTTTTTT.

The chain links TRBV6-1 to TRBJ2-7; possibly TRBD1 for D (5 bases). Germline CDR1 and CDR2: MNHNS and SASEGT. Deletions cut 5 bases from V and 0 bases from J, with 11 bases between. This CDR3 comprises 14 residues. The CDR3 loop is CASSPRTPSYEQYF. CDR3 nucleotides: TGTGCCAGCAGTCCACGGACACCCTCCTACGAGCAGTACTTC.

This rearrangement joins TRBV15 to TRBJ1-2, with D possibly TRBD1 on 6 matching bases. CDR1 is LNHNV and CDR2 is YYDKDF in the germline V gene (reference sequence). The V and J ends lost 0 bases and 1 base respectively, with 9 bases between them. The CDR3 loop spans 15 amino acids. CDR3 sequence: CATSRDTGYNYGYTF. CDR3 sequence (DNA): TGTGCCACCAGCAGAGATACAGGGTATAACTATGGCTACACCTTC.

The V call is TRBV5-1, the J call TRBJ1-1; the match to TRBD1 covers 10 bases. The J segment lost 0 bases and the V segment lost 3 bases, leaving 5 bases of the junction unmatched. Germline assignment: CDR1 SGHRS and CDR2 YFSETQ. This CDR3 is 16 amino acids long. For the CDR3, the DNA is TGCGCCAGCAGCTCGACGGGACAGGGGATGAACACTGAAGCTTTCTTT. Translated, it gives CASSSTGQGMNTEAFF.

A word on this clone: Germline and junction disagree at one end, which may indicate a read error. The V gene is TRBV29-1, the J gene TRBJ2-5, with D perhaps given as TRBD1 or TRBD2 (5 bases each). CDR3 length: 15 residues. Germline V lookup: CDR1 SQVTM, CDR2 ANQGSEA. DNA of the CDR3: TGCAGCTTCAACCAATATGGGGGAGTCCAAGAGACCCGGTACTTC. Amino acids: CSFNQYGGVQETRYF.

The CDR3 DNA is TGTGCCAGCAGCCCGGACAGAGGTTACGAGCAGTACTTC. Its translation is CASSPDRGYEQYF. V usage is TRBV7-9 and J usage is TRBJ2-7; perhaps TRBD1 as D (6 bases). V was trimmed by 5 bases and J by 4 bases, leaving 12 bases between them. There are 13 residues in the CDR3. The germline V gene has CDR1 SEHNR and CDR2 FQNEAQ (reference sequence). The whole variable domain, filled in from reference TRBV7-9 and TRBJ2-7, reads DTGVSQNPRHKITKRGQNVTFRCDPISEHNRLYWYRQTLGQGPEFLTYFQNEAQLEKSRLLSDRFSAERPKGSFSTLEIQRTEQGDSAMYLCASSPDRGYEQYFGPGTRLTVT.

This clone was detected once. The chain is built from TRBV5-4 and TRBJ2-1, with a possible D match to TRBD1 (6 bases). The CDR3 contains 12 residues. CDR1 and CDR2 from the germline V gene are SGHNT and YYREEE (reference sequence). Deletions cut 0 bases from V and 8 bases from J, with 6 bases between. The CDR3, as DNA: TGTGCCAGCAGCTTGGACAGGGATGAGCAGTTCTTC. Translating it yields CASSLDRDEQFF.

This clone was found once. CDR3 in amino acids: CASSPGGREAFF. Here the CDR3 DNA reads TGTGCCAGCAGCCCCGGGGGCCGCGAAGCTTTCTTT. This sequence joins TRBV7-2 and TRBJ1-1, with a tentative D call TRBD1 (6 bases). CDR1 is SGHTA, CDR2 FQGNSA, per germline. V lost 5 bases and J lost 8, with 12 bases in between. This CDR3 is 12 amino acids long.

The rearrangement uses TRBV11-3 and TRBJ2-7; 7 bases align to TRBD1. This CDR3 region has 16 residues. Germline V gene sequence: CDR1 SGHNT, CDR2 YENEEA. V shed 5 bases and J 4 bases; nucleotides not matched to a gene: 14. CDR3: CASSAGTDYLSYEQYF. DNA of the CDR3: TGTGCCAGCAGCGCTGGGACAGACTATCTTAGTTACGAGCAGTACTTC. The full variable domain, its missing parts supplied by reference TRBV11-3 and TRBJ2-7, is EAGVVQSPRYKIIEKKQPVAFWCNPISGHNTLYWYLQNLGQGPELLIRYENEEAVDDSQLPKDRFSAERLKGVDSTLKIQPAELGDSAVYLCASSAGTDYLSYEQYFGPGTRLTVT.